This paragraph covers one T cell receptor beta chain sequence. The data derive from a study of blood T cell repertoires in COVID-19. Study-wide background: PBMCs, B-cell-depleted T cells, or T cells were the source of the cDNA or gDNA that made up the material.

J was trimmed by 4 bases and V by 6 bases; bases with no gene match: 10. The CDR3 is made up of 16 amino acids. CDR1 is SGHAT, CDR2 FQNNGV, per germline. The method was immunoSEQ multiplex PCR; TCRdb's version includes in-frame clones alone and lacks a portion of them. The sample lists 100,000 to 150,000 clones; more than 85% were seen once. Enrolment of Seattle patients took place during active infection, and they were followed longitudinally. The source of this sequence is a man in his sixties with COVID-19, enrolled during active disease. Material: peripheral blood. The rearrangement links TRBV11-2 to TRBJ1-2; 11 bases line up with TRBD1. In nucleotides, the CDR3 is TGTGCCAGCAGTTCACCTCCGGGACAGGGGGTCTATGGCTACACCTTC. Amino acids: CASSSPPGQGVYGYTF.